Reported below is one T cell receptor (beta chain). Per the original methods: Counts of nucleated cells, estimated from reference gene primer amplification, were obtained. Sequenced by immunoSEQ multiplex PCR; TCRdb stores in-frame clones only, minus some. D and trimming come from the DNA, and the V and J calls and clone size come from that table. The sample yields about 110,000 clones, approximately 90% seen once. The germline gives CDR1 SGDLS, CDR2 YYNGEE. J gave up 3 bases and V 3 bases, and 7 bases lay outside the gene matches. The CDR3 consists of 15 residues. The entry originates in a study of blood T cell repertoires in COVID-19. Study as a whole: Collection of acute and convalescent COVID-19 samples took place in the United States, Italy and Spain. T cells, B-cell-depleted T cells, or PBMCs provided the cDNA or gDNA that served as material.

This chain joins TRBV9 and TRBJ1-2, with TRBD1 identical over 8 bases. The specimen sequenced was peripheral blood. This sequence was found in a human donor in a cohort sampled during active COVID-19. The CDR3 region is CASSGRDRTYYGYTF. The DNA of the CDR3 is TGTGCCAGCAGCGGACGGGACAGGACTTACTATGGCTACACCTTC. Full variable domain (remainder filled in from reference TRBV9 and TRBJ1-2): DSGVTQTPKHLITATGQRVTLRCSPRSGDLSVYWYQQSLDQGLQFLIQYYNGEERAKGNILERFSAQQFPDLHSELNLSSLELGDSALYFCASSGRDRTYYGYTFGSGTRLTVV.